This T cell receptor (beta chain) was identified during a study of T-cell memory formation after mild COVID-19. Turning to the study itself: Clustering of TCRs was largely donor specific.

TCRdb itself ran the 5' RACE reads through MiXCR, one entry per CDR3 protein. The sample includes over 450,000 distinct CDR3 sequences, roughly 22% of them seen just once. At least ten counts were recorded for this clonotype. V shed 2 bases and J shed 1 base, with 6 bases lying between them. This CDR3 contains 13 residues. The rearrangement links TRBV12-3 or TRBV12-4 to TRBJ2-7; no reliable D call. What was sequenced was PBMCs or a T cell subset sorted from them (not recorded which). The TCR comes from an adult woman who had mild COVID-19 (a few samples of this study predate the infection). Cell type and time point are not known. DNA of the CDR3: TGTGCCAGCAGTTTACCTCCATCCTACGAGCAGTACTTC. This codes for CASSLPPSYEQYF.